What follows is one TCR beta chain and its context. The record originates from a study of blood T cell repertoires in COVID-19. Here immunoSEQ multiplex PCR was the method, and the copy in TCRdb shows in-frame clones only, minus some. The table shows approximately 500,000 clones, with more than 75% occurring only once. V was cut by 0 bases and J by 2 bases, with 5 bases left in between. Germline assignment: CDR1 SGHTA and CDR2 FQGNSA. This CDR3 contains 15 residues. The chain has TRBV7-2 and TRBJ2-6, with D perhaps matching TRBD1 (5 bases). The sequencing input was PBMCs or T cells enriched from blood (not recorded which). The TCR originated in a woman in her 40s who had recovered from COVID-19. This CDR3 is CASSLAGAGANVLTF. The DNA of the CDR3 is TGTGCCAGCAGCTTAGCAGGGGCTGGGGCCAACGTCCTGACTTTC.